These 16 T cell receptor beta chains share one sample of origin, sequenced in a study of blood T cell repertoires in COVID-19 (TCRdb year 2020). Library preparation used the immunoSEQ multiplex PCR assay. TCRdb stores this immuneACCESS table with in-frame sequences only. Part of the clones is absent; in the studies checked, under half of the shortfall reflects unresolved V genes, and no reason is known for the rest. The sample records some 75,000 clones, more than 75% of which are singletons. The ten largest clones take up around 21% of the sample. The sample comprised peripheral blood. Every receptor here comes from an elderly woman with active or convalescent COVID-19.

The chain recombines TRBV28 with TRBJ1-3; D call uncertain. Germline-derived CDR1 and CDR2 are MDHEN and SYDVKM. CDR3 length equals 14 residues. Trimming took 3 bases from V and 0 from J, leaving 6 bases between them. The CDR3 here is CASSFRFSGNTIYF. As DNA, the CDR3 is TGTGCCAGCAGTTTTCGGTTCTCTGGAAACACCATATATTTT.

This clone was seen repeatedly, ten times or more. The V gene is TRBV19, the J gene TRBJ2-3; TRBD2 matches 8 bases. Germline V gene lookup returns CDR1 LNHDA and CDR2 SQIVND (reference sequence). The V gene end was trimmed by 4 bases and the J gene end by 7 bases; junction bases not matched to a gene: 7. The CDR3 length is 14 residues. The CDR3 spells CASSTGGSKYTQYF. The DNA of the CDR3 is TGTGCCAGTAGTACGGGGGGGAGCAAATATACGCAGTATTTT.

The CDR3 DNA follows: TGTGCCAGCAGCCCCCTAGGAGGGGAGTCTGGGGCCAACGTCCTGACTTTC. This encodes CASSPLGGESGANVLTF. The chain recombines TRBV7-9 with TRBJ2-6; tentatively, D is TRBD2 (6 bases). This CDR3 region has 17 residues. Germline V gives CDR1 SEHNR, CDR2 FQNEAQ (reference sequence). V gave up 5 bases and J gave up 1 base, with 15 bases separating them. The full variable domain, rest sourced from reference TRBV7-9 and TRBJ2-6, is DTGVSQNPRHKITKRGQNVTFRCDPISEHNRLYWYRQTLGQGPEFLTYFQNEAQLEKSRLLSDRFSAERPKGSFSTLEIQRTEQGDSAMYLCASSPLGGESGANVLTFGAGSRLTVL.

The chain couples TRBV27 to TRBJ1-4; D ambiguous. Germline CDR1 MNHEY, CDR2 SMNVEV (reference sequence). The CDR3 contains 12 residues. V lost 6 bases and J 5 bases, leaving 7 bases between the germline ends. CDR3 residues: CASRGRNEKLFF. The CDR3 region has the DNA TGTGCCAGCAGGGGCCGGAATGAAAAACTGTTTTTT.

V is TRBV11-2 and J is TRBJ2-7; tentative D call: TRBD1 (5 bases). This CDR3 contains 13 residues. V lost 3 bases and J lost 7, with 13 bases in between. Germline V CDR1 and CDR2: SGHAT, FQNNGV. The CDR3 reads CASSLAGMGEQYF. CDR3 nucleotide sequence: TGTGCCAGCAGCTTGGCAGGGATGGGTGAGCAGTACTTC.

This clone was counted a single time. CDR3 region: CASSPFGNTEAFF. Here the CDR3 DNA reads TGTGCCAGCAGCCCCTTCGGGAACACTGAAGCTTTCTTT. The rearrangement links TRBV2 to TRBJ1-1; no firm D call. The V end was cut by 6 bases, the J end by 1 base, with 9 bases between. Germline values: CDR1 SNHLY, CDR2 FYNNEI. The CDR3 extends over 13 amino acids. Variable domain in full (rest from reference TRBV2 and TRBJ1-1): EPEVTQTPSHQVTQMGQEVILRCVPISNHLYFYWYRQILGQKVEFLVSFYNNEISEKSEIFDDQFSVERPDGSNFTLKIRSTKLEDSAMYFCASSPFGNTEAFFGQGTRLTVV.

The chain carries TRBV5-1 and TRBJ2-7, with TRBD2 as a possible D gene (5 bases). V was pared by 0 bases and J by 6 bases, with 13 bases between. Germline CDR1 is SGHRS and CDR2 is YFSETQ. The CDR3 extends over 14 amino acids. CDR3 protein: CASSLGSSAGEQYF. CDR3 DNA: TGCGCCAGCAGCTTGGGATCCTCGGCGGGCGAGCAGTACTTC.

This sequence joins TRBV12-3 or TRBV12-4 and TRBJ2-1, with TRBD2 as a possible D gene (6 bases). The CDR3 is made up of 13 amino acids. The V gene lost 1 base and the J gene lost 7 bases, with 8 bases spanning the gap. CDR3 coding DNA: TGTGCCAGCAGTTTAGGTGGGGGGAATGAGCAGTTCTTC. Its protein product is CASSLGGGNEQFF.

This clone was detected only a few times. The V and J genes are TRBV9 and TRBJ2-5; D perhaps matches TRBD2 (5 bases). This CDR3 is 12 amino acids long. Trimming stripped 1 base from V and 5 bases from J, with 6 bases between. Germline V CDR1 and CDR2: SGDLS, YYNGEE. The CDR3 here is CASSVPGETQYF. DNA for the CDR3: TGTGCCAGCAGCGTACCGGGGGAGACCCAGTACTTC.

V gene TRBV5-1 combines with J gene TRBJ1-3, with a possible D match to TRBD1 (5 bases). With 5 bases removed from V and 7 bases from J, the gap between germline ends came to 19 bases. The length of the CDR3 is 15 residues. Germline V gives CDR1 SGHRS, CDR2 YFSETQ. CDR3 residues: CASSTGGSIRNTIYF. The CDR3 nucleotides read TGCGCCAGCAGTACCGGGGGAAGTATTCGGAACACCATATATTTT.

This clone was seen just once. J is TRBJ1-2 and V is TRBV4-3; 10 bases are a match to TRBD1. The CDR3 sequence is 16 residues long. Looked up from germline, CDR1 is LGHNA and CDR2 is YSLEER. The V and J ends lost 4 bases and 2 bases, in that order; junction bases with no gene match: 7. DNA of the CDR3: TGCGCCAGCAGCCCAACCGGGACAGGGGCCAACTATGGCTACACCTTC. This gives the protein CASSPTGTGANYGYTF.

The V and J genes are TRBV19 and TRBJ1-6; D not certain. V lost 0 bases and J lost 9, with 12 bases in between. This CDR3 is 15 amino acids long. Germline CDR1 reads LNHDA; CDR2 reads SQIVND (reference sequence). In nucleotides, the CDR3 is TGTGCCAGTAGTATAGACCCGGTCATGAGTTCACCCCTCCACTTT. Translating it yields CASSIDPVMSSPLHF.

The chain is built from TRBV30 and TRBJ2-6; TRBD1 aligns across 7 bases. This CDR3 has 16 residues. Germline CDR1 GTSNPN, CDR2 SVGIG (reference sequence). The ends lost 3 bases at V and 2 bases at J; junction bases unmatched: 7. The CDR3 DNA reads as TGTGCCTGGAGGCACAGGGGCTTCGCTGGGGCCAACGTCCTGACTTTC. The encoded protein is CAWRHRGFAGANVLTF.

The CDR3 nucleotides read TGTGCCACCAGCGCTAGCGTGTTACAAGAGACCCAGTACTTC. Protein sequence: CATSASVLQETQYF. The chain joins TRBV15 to TRBJ2-5; D perhaps matches TRBD2 (6 bases). The CDR3 totals 14 residues. Trimming stripped 5 bases from V and 2 bases from J, with 12 bases between. Germline V gives CDR1 LNHNV, CDR2 YYDKDF (reference sequence).

The V call is TRBV28, the J call TRBJ1-1; tentative D call: TRBD1 (6 bases). The CDR3 length is 14 residues. V was cut by 2 bases and J by 6 bases, with 13 bases left in between. From germline, CDR1 is MDHEN and CDR2 SYDVKM. The CDR3 is CASSLPRDNPEAFF. The CDR3, as DNA: TGTGCCAGCAGTTTACCCCGGGACAACCCTGAAGCTTTCTTT.

CDR3 amino acids: CASSAYRDSEEKLFF. DNA for the CDR3: TGTGCCAGCAGCGCGTACCGGGACAGCGAAGAAAAACTGTTTTTT. V and J are TRBV5-4 and TRBJ1-4; 7 nucleotides agree with TRBD1. Germline V gene data show CDR1 as SGHNT and CDR2 as YYREEE (reference sequence). The CDR3 has 15 amino acids. The J segment lost 8 bases and the V segment lost 4 bases, leaving 11 bases of the junction unmatched.